Below are 30 T cell receptor beta chains sequenced from a single sample in a study of blood T cell repertoires in COVID-19. Data came from immunoSEQ multiplex PCR; TCRdb stores just in-frame clones and leaves some out. The repertoire holds under 130,000 clones, with nearly 90% as singletons. The specimen was peripheral blood. The receptors originated from a man over 45 in a cohort sampled during active COVID-19.

The V call is TRBV6-1, the J call TRBJ2-3, with TRBD2 matching over 12 bases. V shed 2 bases, J shed 10 bases, and the junction held 7 bases outside the gene matches. Per germline, CDR1 MNHNS and CDR2 SASEGT. CDR3 length equals 15 residues. This CDR3 is CASSERASGGAAQYF. The CDR3 bases are TGTGCCAGCAGTGAAAGGGCTAGCGGGGGGGCCGCGCAGTATTTT.

The chain is built from TRBV28 and TRBJ1-2, with D perhaps matching TRBD1 (6 bases). V gave up 3 bases and J gave up 4 bases, with 12 bases separating them. CDR3 length: 14 amino acids. Germline CDR1 MDHEN, CDR2 SYDVKM. DNA for the CDR3: TGTGCCAGCAGTTTGGGGGGGCCCAGCTATGGCTACACCTTC. It translates to CASSLGGPSYGYTF.

The chain is built from TRBV4-2 and TRBJ2-1; 9 bases are shared with TRBD2. Germline assignment: CDR1 LGHNA and CDR2 YNFKEQ. CDR3 length equals 16 residues. Trimming cost V 1 base and J 9 bases; bases outside gene matches: 10. CDR3 nucleotides: TGTGCCAGCAGCCAAGGTGCCGGGACTAGCATGGTTGAGCAGTTCTTC. Residues: CASSQGAGTSMVEQFF.

The V gene is TRBV28, the J gene TRBJ2-7; 11 bases agree with TRBD2. Germline V gene lookup returns CDR1 MDHEN and CDR2 SYDVKM. The CDR3 length is 15 residues. V shed 6 bases, J shed 4 bases, and the junction held 8 bases outside the gene matches. In nucleotides, the CDR3 is TGTGCCAGCAGCACTACTAGCGGGGGAATTTACGAGCAGTACGTC. Its translation: CASSTTSGGIYEQYV.

CDR3 nucleotide sequence: TGTGCCAGCAGCCACGGAGGGGAGACTAACTATGGCTACACCTTC. Translating gives CASSHGGETNYGYTF. The chain carries TRBV6-2 or TRBV6-3 and TRBJ1-2; maybe TRBD1 (5 bases). The CDR3 length is 15 residues. Trimming removed 6 bases from V and 0 bases from J, with 14 bases in between. Germline values: CDR1 MNHEY, CDR2 SVGEGT.

V usage is TRBV15 and J usage is TRBJ2-5, with 10 bases matching TRBD1. Per the germline V gene, CDR1 is LNHNV and CDR2 is YYDKDF (reference sequence). The trim removed 3 bases at V and 3 bases at J, leaving 7 bases unmatched. This CDR3 spans 16 amino acids. For the CDR3, the DNA is TGTGCCACCAGCAGGTCTACCGGGACAGGGGAAGAGACCCAGTACTTC. Protein sequence: CATSRSTGTGEETQYF.

V usage is TRBV4-2 and J usage is TRBJ1-5, with 8 nucleotides matching TRBD1. The CDR3 extends over 15 amino acids. Germline V lookup: CDR1 LGHNA, CDR2 YNFKEQ. V was pared by 4 bases and J by 3 bases, with 5 bases of the junction left unmatched. The CDR3 nucleotides read TGTGCCAGCAGCCTACAGGGGGGAATCAATCAGCCCCAGCATTTT. The encoded protein is CASSLQGGINQPQHF.

This clone was picked up one time. The chain links TRBV6-5 to TRBJ2-7; 8 positions match TRBD1. The CDR3 is 14 amino acids. V lost 6 bases to trimming and J lost 1 base; unmatched junction nucleotides: 5. Germline lookup yields CDR1 MNHEY and CDR2 SVGAGI. CDR3 sequence: CASSPRGLSYEQYV. The CDR3 DNA sequence: TGTGCCAGCAGCCCCAGGGGGCTATCCTACGAGCAGTACGTC.

The chain couples TRBV5-5 to TRBJ1-2; TRBD1 aligns across 12 bases. The length of the CDR3 is 14 residues. The V and J ends lost 4 bases and 12 bases, in that order; junction bases with no gene match: 10. Germline V gives CDR1 SGHKS, CDR2 YYEKEE (reference sequence). The CDR3 spells CASSIGMGQGADTF. CDR3 sequence (DNA): TGTGCCAGCAGCATAGGGATGGGACAGGGGGCGGACACCTTC. Complete variable domain (other parts from reference TRBV5-5 and TRBJ1-2): DAGVTQSPTHLIKTRGQQVTLRCSPISGHKSVSWYQQVLGQGPQFIFQYYEKEERGRGNFPDRFSARQFPNYSSELNVNALLLGDSALYLCASSIGMGQGADTFGSGTRLTVV.

This chain uses TRBV5-6 with TRBJ2-5; 9 bases map to TRBD1. This CDR3 has 15 residues. Germline V lookup: CDR1 SGHDT, CDR2 YYEEEE. V lost 4 bases and J lost 6; bases outside the gene matches: 10. The CDR3: CASSGPGTGMKTQYF. The CDR3 region has the DNA TGTGCCAGCAGCGGGCCCGGGACAGGGATGAAGACCCAGTACTTC. The whole variable domain, filled in from reference TRBV5-6 and TRBJ2-5, reads DAGVTQSPTHLIKTRGQQVTLRCSPKSGHDTVSWYQQALGQGPQFIFQYYEEEERQRGNFPDRFSGHQFPNYSSELNVNALLLGDSALYLCASSGPGTGMKTQYFGPGTRLLVL.

The genes are TRBV21-1 and TRBJ1-2. TRBV21-1 is tagged as a pseudogene. The CDR3 is 17 amino acids. CDR3 region: CASSKPPGASGPTGYTF. The CDR3 coding sequence is TGTGCCAGCAGCAAACCCCCCGGGGCTAGCGGACCTACTGGCTACACCTTC.

This clone was counted a single time. The chain employs TRBV21-1 and TRBJ1-2; the table calls TRBD1, which could not be checked here. TRBV21-1 is described as a pseudogene. CDR3 length: 14 amino acids. The CDR3 sequence: CARLPRQENYGYTF. The CDR3 coding sequence is TGTGCCAGACTTCCGAGACAGGAGAACTATGGCTACACCTTC.

J is TRBJ2-3 and V is TRBV5-1; the D gene is possibly TRBD2 (6 bases). The length of the CDR3 is 13 residues. Germline values: CDR1 SGHRS, CDR2 YFSETQ. Trimming took off 2 bases at V and 7 bases at J, with 11 bases between the two ends. The CDR3 reads CASSFPGENTQYF. The CDR3 nucleotides are TGCGCCAGCAGCTTCCCGGGGGAGAATACGCAGTATTTT.

V gene TRBV7-9 combines with J gene TRBJ1-2; D is perhaps TRBD1 (6 bases). Trimming cost V 4 bases and J 0 bases, with 9 bases left between them. Germline V gene lookup returns CDR1 SEHNR and CDR2 FQNEAQ (reference sequence). This CDR3 is 14 amino acids long. In nucleotides, the CDR3 is TGTGCCAGCAGCTGGGACACAGCTAACTATGGCTACACCTTC. Protein sequence: CASSWDTANYGYTF. Using reference TRBV7-9 and TRBJ1-2 for the parts outside the CDR3, the full variable domain is DTGVSQNPRHKITKRGQNVTFRCDPISEHNRLYWYRQTLGQGPEFLTYFQNEAQLEKSRLLSDRFSAERPKGSFSTLEIQRTEQGDSAMYLCASSWDTANYGYTFGSGTRLTVV.

As DNA, the CDR3 is TGTGCCAGTAGGGACAGGGGTTCTACCTACGAGCAGTACTTC. Translating gives CASRDRGSTYEQYF. The chain employs TRBV19 and TRBJ2-7; 9 bases line up with TRBD1. V lost 6 bases, J lost 2 bases, and 5 bases stayed unmatched. The CDR3 is 14 residues long. From germline, CDR1 is LNHDA and CDR2 SQIVND (reference sequence).

V and J are TRBV9 and TRBJ1-5; the D gene is possibly TRBD1 (5 bases). Per germline, CDR1 SGDLS and CDR2 YYNGEE. The ends were cut back, 7 bases at V and 5 bases at J, with 16 bases in the middle. This CDR3 region has 14 residues. The CDR3 DNA reads TGTGCCAGCCCCTTCGGGGGAAGAGATCAGCCCCAGCATTTT. This translates into CASPFGGRDQPQHF.

This chain joins TRBV5-5 and TRBJ2-1; 7 nucleotides line up with TRBD2. The V and J ends lost 4 bases and 5 bases, in that order; junction bases with no gene match: 12. CDR1 is SGHKS and CDR2 is YYEKEE in the germline V gene (reference sequence). This CDR3 has 16 amino acids. The CDR3 is CASSQATSFPDNEQFF. The CDR3 nucleotides are TGTGCCAGCAGCCAAGCGACTAGCTTCCCCGACAATGAGCAGTTCTTC. Filled out from reference TRBV5-5 and TRBJ2-1, the complete variable domain reads DAGVTQSPTHLIKTRGQQVTLRCSPISGHKSVSWYQQVLGQGPQFIFQYYEKEERGRGNFPDRFSARQFPNYSSELNVNALLLGDSALYLCASSQATSFPDNEQFFGPGTRLTVL.

This clone was counted once. The chain recombines TRBV9 with TRBJ2-2, with a weak D call TRBD2 (6 bases). V lost 4 bases, J lost 4 bases, and 20 bases lay in between. The CDR3 covers 17 residues. CDR1 and CDR2 (germline): SGDLS, YYNGEE. As DNA, the CDR3 is TGTGCCAGCAGCCAGACCGGTGGAGGGGCTATCACCGGGGAGCTGTTTTTT. The encoded protein is CASSQTGGGAITGELFF.

This rearrangement joins TRBV9 to TRBJ1-3, with D possibly TRBD1 on 5 matching bases. This CDR3 spans 15 amino acids. V lost 2 bases, J lost 7 bases, and 16 bases lay in between. Germline CDR1 SGDLS, CDR2 YYNGEE. CDR3 in amino acids: CASSVTGSRDNTIYF. CDR3 DNA sequence: TGTGCCAGCAGCGTTACAGGCTCAAGAGATAACACCATATATTTT.

The count of this clone is one. The rearrangement links TRBV6-5 to TRBJ1-5, with a tentative D call TRBD1 (6 bases). Germline values: CDR1 MNHEY, CDR2 SVGAGI. The germline V and J ends were trimmed by 6 bases and 4 bases, with 16 bases remaining between them. CDR3 length: 15 residues. This chain's CDR3 is CASRPGGAPNQPQHF. The CDR3 nucleotides are TGTGCCAGCAGGCCCGGGGGGGCTCCAAATCAGCCCCAGCATTTT.

This chain uses TRBV5-1 with TRBJ2-1, with a possible D match to TRBD2 (5 bases). The germline gives CDR1 SGHRS, CDR2 YFSETQ. The CDR3 is made up of 11 amino acids. The CDR3: CPGSAGNEQFF. The CDR3 DNA is TGCCCGGGGAGCGCCGGGAATGAGCAGTTCTTC.

This chain uses TRBV11-3 with TRBJ2-7; D unresolved. In germline, CDR1 is SGHNT, CDR2 YENEEA. Trimming left V 5 bases short and J 3 bases short, with 17 bases between. The CDR3 runs to 15 residues. CDR3 nucleotide sequence: TGTGCCAGCAGCCCAATACCAACTGCCCACTACGAGCAGTACTTC. Its translation: CASSPIPTAHYEQYF.

This chain joins TRBV28 and TRBJ1-2, with D unresolved. Germline CDR1 reads MDHEN; CDR2 reads SYDVKM. The ends were cut back, 4 bases at V and 7 bases at J, with 7 bases in the middle. This CDR3 contains 11 residues. This chain's CDR3 is CASSYVSGYTF. In nucleotides, the CDR3 is TGTGCCAGCAGTTACGTGAGTGGCTACACCTTC.

The J gene is TRBJ1-4, the V gene TRBV28; TRBD1 agrees at 10 bases. Trimming at V came to 3 bases and at J to 8 bases, leaving 6 bases not matched to a gene. The CDR3 runs 15 residues. CDR1 MDHEN and CDR2 SYDVKM come from the germline V gene. The DNA for the CDR3 is TGTGCCAGCAGTTTCCGGGACAGGGGTCGAGAAAAACTGTTTTTT. Translating it yields CASSFRDRGREKLFF.

Concerning this clone itself: The same CDR3 is also encoded by other DNA sequences in this sample. This sequence joins TRBV2 and TRBJ1-5; D possibly corresponds to TRBD1 (5 bases). Trimming left V 6 bases short and J 2 bases short, with 8 bases between. This CDR3 has 13 residues. The germline V gene has CDR1 SNHLY and CDR2 FYNNEI. The CDR3 region has the DNA TGTGCCAGCAGGGGGCAGGGCAATCAGCCCCAGCATTTT. It yields the protein CASRGQGNQPQHF.

The V and J genes are TRBV5-4 and TRBJ2-5; the match to TRBD2 covers 8 bases. V was clipped by 3 bases and J by 0 bases; unmatched bases: 4. The CDR3 runs 15 residues. Germline values: CDR1 SGHNT, CDR2 YYREEE (reference sequence). CDR3 bases: TGTGCCAGCAGCTCCCGGACTAGCTACCAAGAGACCCAGTACTTC. Its translation is CASSSRTSYQETQYF.

The chain is built from TRBV5-5 and TRBJ2-1; 11 positions match TRBD2. This CDR3 spans 16 amino acids. V trimming: 0 bases; J trimming: 2 bases; junction bases outside the gene matches: 1. Germline V gene lookup returns CDR1 SGHKS and CDR2 YYEKEE (reference sequence). In DNA form, the CDR3 reads TGTGCCAGCAGCTTGGAACTAGCGGGGGCCTACAATGAGCAGTTCTTC. Translated, it gives CASSLELAGAYNEQFF.

The V gene is TRBV6-5, the J gene TRBJ2-7, with 7 bases aligning to TRBD1. V trimming: 6 bases; J trimming: 1 base; junction bases outside the gene matches: 9. CDR1 and CDR2 from the germline V gene are MNHEY and SVGAGI. The CDR3 spans 15 residues. The CDR3 coding sequence is TGTGCCAGCAGCACCGCCCCGGGACAGTCCTACGAGCAGTACTTC. Its protein product is CASSTAPGQSYEQYF.

This clone has only a few counts. This chain links TRBV10-2 with TRBJ1-1, with a weak D call TRBD1 (6 bases). This CDR3 contains 14 residues. Germline V lookup: CDR1 WSHSY, CDR2 SAAADI. V lost 6 bases and J lost 2, with 13 bases in between. The CDR3 sequence is CASSDLTGNTEAFF. CDR3 in DNA: TGCGCCAGCAGCGATTTGACAGGAAACACTGAAGCTTTCTTT.

The gene calls are TRBV15 and TRBJ1-2; D uncertain. CDR3 length: 12 residues. Germline CDR1 reads LNHNV; CDR2 reads YYDKDF (reference sequence). The V end was cut by 4 bases, the J end by 0 bases, with 3 bases between. The CDR3 loop reads CATSTANYGYTF. The CDR3 DNA reads TGTGCCACCAGCACCGCTAACTATGGCTACACCTTC. The full variable domain, rest sourced from reference TRBV15 and TRBJ1-2, is DAMVIQNPRYQVTQFGKPVTLSCSQTLNHNVMYWYQQKSSQAPKLLFHYYDKDFNNEADTPDNFQSRRPNTSFCFLDIRSPGLGDTAMYLCATSTANYGYTFGSGTRLTVV.